These 16 T cell receptor beta chains were sequenced from one sample in a study of T cells in Graves' hyperthyroidism and ophthalmopathy. Amplification of TCR beta CDR3 regions used RNA as the template. When the TCR CDR3 underwent first-round RT-PCR, the HTBI primer set was used. One entry per CDR3 protein, called by TCRdb with MiXCR from the multiplex PCR reads. The sample shows roughly 49,000 distinct CDR3 sequences, less than 65% of them seen only once. The sample comprised peripheral blood or thyroid tissue (not recorded which). The receptors were gathered from a man between 18 and 35 years old with Graves' hyperthyroidism.

About this clonotype itself: In this CDR3 the conserved last residue, phenylalanine or tryptophan, is missing, so a read error is likely. The chain recombines TRBV5-1 with TRBJ1-2, with D perhaps matching TRBD1 (6 bases). Germline loops: CDR1 SGHRS, CDR2 YFSETQ. The CDR3 contains 15 residues. The chain's CDR3 is CAGSFQQGDADSYTS. In nucleotides, the CDR3 is TGCGCCGGCAGCTTCCAACAGGGCGACGCTGACAGCTACACCTCC.

This clonotype was seen repeatedly, ten times or more. V and J are TRBV9 and TRBJ2-7, with a tentative D call TRBD1 (5 bases). Germline CDR1 reads SGDLS; CDR2 reads YYNGEE. V was shortened by 3 bases and J by 2 bases, with 15 bases between the two germline ends. This CDR3 is 15 amino acids long. CDR3 residues: CASSADPQGTYEQYF. Written as DNA, the CDR3 is TGTGCCAGCAGCGCAGACCCCCAGGGAACCTACGAGCAGTACTTC. Full variable domain (missing parts from reference TRBV9 and TRBJ2-7): DSGVTQTPKHLITATGQRVTLRCSPRSGDLSVYWYQQSLDQGLQFLIQYYNGEERAKGNILERFSAQQFPDLHSELNLSSLELGDSALYFCASSADPQGTYEQYFGPGTRLTVT.

This clonotype was seen at least ten times. The J gene is TRBJ1-6, the V gene TRBV6-6; 10 bases match TRBD1. Germline values: CDR1 MNHNY, CDR2 SVGAGI (reference sequence). The junction had 8 bases not matched to a gene; V was cut back by 5 bases and J by 10 bases. The CDR3 contains 15 residues. The CDR3 bases are TGTGCCAGCAGTCCCCCCGGGACAGGGGACTCACCCCTCCACTTT. It is translated as CASSPPGTGDSPLHF.

About this clonotype: Because the CDR3 is missing its conserved closing phenylalanine or tryptophan, this is likely a read error. V is TRBV10-2 and J is TRBJ1-1; D is ambiguous. The V and J ends lost 6 bases and 0 bases respectively, with 11 bases between them. The CDR3 loop spans 14 amino acids. CDR1 is WSHSY and CDR2 is SAAADI in the germline V gene. CDR3 coding DNA: TGCGCCAGCAGGGAAGAAGGCCTGAACACTGAAGCTTTCCTT. The encoded protein is CASREEGLNTEAFL.

In its sample, this clonotype was seen many times. The V gene is TRBV9, the J gene TRBJ2-7; 7 bases line up with TRBD2. Germline V gives CDR1 SGDLS, CDR2 YYNGEE. V dropped 3 bases and J dropped 6; count of bases not matched to a gene: 12. This CDR3 spans 15 amino acids. CDR3 nucleotide sequence: TGTGCCAGCAGCGCCTCTCCGGGAGGAAAGAGCGAGCAGTACTTC. Its translation: CASSASPGGKSEQYF.

Within the sample, this clonotype is medium-sized (0.01 to 0.1%). J is TRBJ2-5 and V is TRBV7-8, with a tentative D call TRBD1 (6 bases). Per germline, CDR1 SGHVS and CDR2 FQNEAQ. CDR3 length: 14 amino acids. Trimming removed 1 base at V and 2 bases at J, with 8 bases between. The CDR3 DNA follows: TGTGCCAGCAGCTTAGTCCAGGGGCAAGAGACCCAGTACTTC. Its protein is CASSLVQGQETQYF.

The CDR3 DNA reads as TGTGCCAGCAGCTCCCCGACAGGGAGGCGGCTTAATGGCTACACCTTC. Amino acid sequence: CASSSPTGRRLNGYTF. The V call is TRBV6-6, the J call TRBJ1-2; 7 positions agree with TRBD1. This CDR3 region has 16 residues. Germline CDR1 is MNHNY and CDR2 is SVGAGI (reference sequence). Unmatched junction bases numbered 16, after V lost 6 bases and J lost 6 bases.

This clonotype was picked up many times. The genes are TRBV6-5 and TRBJ1-5; a weak D match, TRBD1 (5 bases). Trimming cost V 2 bases and J 6 bases, with 11 bases left between them. Germline V gene data show CDR1 as MNHEY and CDR2 as SVGAGI. The CDR3 consists of 14 residues. CDR3 sequence: CASSYRGGGQPQHF. As DNA, the CDR3 is TGTGCCAGCAGTTACCGCGGGGGTGGTCAGCCCCAGCATTTT.

This clonotype appeared many times. The chain employs TRBV20-1 and TRBJ1-2; the D gene is possibly TRBD1 (5 bases). Trimming removed 3 bases from V and 3 bases from J, with 11 bases in between. CDR3 length: 13 residues. The germline gives CDR1 DFQATT, CDR2 SNEGSKA (reference sequence). CDR3 nucleotides: TGCAGTGCTAGTAACCCGACAGACTATGGCTACACCTTC. This codes for CSASNPTDYGYTF.

This clonotype was seen at least ten times. The gene calls are TRBV27 and TRBJ2-7, with a tentative D call TRBD2 (6 bases). The CDR3 is 14 residues long. CDR1 is MNHEY, CDR2 SMNVEV, per germline (reference sequence). V was cut by 5 bases and J by 3 bases, with 14 bases left in between. The CDR3 spells CASSRGTHLYEQYF. The CDR3 DNA follows: TGTGCCAGCAGTCGCGGGACTCACCTCTACGAGCAGTACTTC.

There are many counts of this clonotype. This chain links TRBV4-3 with TRBJ1-6, with D unresolved. Germline CDR1 reads LGHNA; CDR2 reads YSLEER. The CDR3 consists of 15 residues. Trimming cost V 1 base and J 9 bases, with 13 bases left between them. CDR3 protein: CASSQGTSGVSPLHF. In DNA form, the CDR3 reads TGCGCCAGCAGCCAAGGGACGAGCGGGGTTTCACCCCTCCACTTT.

This clonotype was counted many times. The gene calls are TRBV7-8 and TRBJ1-2; no clear D gene. CDR1 and CDR2 from the germline V gene are SGHVS and FQNEAQ. This CDR3 is built from 13 residues. Trimming left V 5 bases short and J 8 bases short, with 15 bases between. The CDR3 region has the DNA TGTGCCAGCAGCCTTCCGGGATCAGGCGGCTACACCTTC. It yields the protein CASSLPGSGGYTF.

This clonotype was counted ten times or more. The chain couples TRBV7-6 to TRBJ1-1; TRBD1 is a possible D gene (5 bases). The V gene's germline CDR1 is SGHVS and CDR2 FNYEAQ. The CDR3 spans 14 residues. Trimming left V 0 bases short and J 4 bases short, with 9 bases between. CDR3 sequence (DNA): TGTGCCAGCAGCTTAGCCGGGGGGGTCACTGAAGCTTTCTTT. Translation: CASSLAGGVTEAFF. The complete variable domain, with remaining parts taken from reference TRBV7-6 and TRBJ1-1, reads GAGVSQSPRYKVTKRGQDVALRCDPISGHVSLYWYRQALGQGPEFLTYFNYEAQQDKSGLPNDRFSAERPEGSISTLTIQRTEQRDSAMYRCASSLAGGVTEAFFGQGTRLTVV.

V usage is TRBV10-3 and J usage is TRBJ2-2; D is unresolved. V dropped 1 base and J dropped 2 bases, with 11 bases sitting between them. The germline CDR1 and CDR2 sequences are ENHRY and SYGVKD. The CDR3 sequence is 16 residues long. The CDR3 DNA reads TGTGCCATCAGTGAGTTCGATAGGACCAACACCGGGGAGCTGTTTTTT. Protein: CAISEFDRTNTGELFF.

As concerns this clonotype: This is likely a read error, given that the CDR3 carries no conserved phenylalanine or tryptophan at its end. V usage is TRBV7-8 and J usage is TRBJ2-5; 9 nucleotides align to TRBD2. This CDR3 spans 15 amino acids. Germline lookup yields CDR1 SGHVS and CDR2 FQNEAQ. J lost 7 bases, V lost 5 bases, and 11 bases had no gene match. CDR3 sequence: CASSVGGGAEGTQYS. The CDR3 coding sequence is TGTGCCAGCAGCGTAGGCGGGGGGGCAGAGGGGACCCAGTACTCC.

The chain links TRBV29-1 to TRBJ1-1; no reliable D call. The V gene lost 4 bases and the J gene lost 5 bases, with 8 bases spanning the gap. The CDR3 totals 11 residues. The germline V gene encodes CDR1 SQVTM and CDR2 ANQGSEA. The CDR3 sequence: CSVVVLTEAFF. CDR3 sequence (DNA): TGCAGCGTTGTGGTGCTAACTGAAGCTTTCTTT.